The 8 T cell receptor beta chains below were found in one sample sequenced in a study of control samples from healthy donors and cancer patients. TCRdb keeps only in-frame clones here, not all; method: immunoSEQ multiplex PCR. The sample shows about 410,000 clones, about 93% of them seen only once. Material: PBMCs. The source is a man between 35 and 55 years old with head and neck cancer.

The gene calls are TRBV11-2 and TRBJ1-1, with 9 bases matching TRBD1. The length of the CDR3 is 13 residues. V shed 4 bases, J shed 8 bases, and the junction held 5 bases outside the gene matches. Germline V lookup: CDR1 SGHAT, CDR2 FQNNGV. CDR3 sequence: CASSSWDRAEAFF. The CDR3 DNA reads as TGTGCCAGCAGCTCCTGGGACAGGGCGGAAGCTTTCTTT.

The rearrangement uses TRBV12-3 or TRBV12-4 and TRBJ1-5; D ambiguous. The CDR3 runs 12 residues. Trimming took off 4 bases at V and 10 bases at J, with 11 bases between the two ends. The CDR3 DNA is TGTGCCAGCAGTTCTTTGAAGGCCCCCCAGCATTTT. Translation gives CASSSLKAPQHF.

This sequence joins TRBV6-2 or TRBV6-3 and TRBJ1-3, with D maybe TRBD1 (5 bases). Between the trimmed V and J ends, which lost 6 bases and 5 bases, there was a span of 14 bases. The CDR3 sequence is 14 residues long. The V gene's germline CDR1 is MNHEY and CDR2 SVGEGT. The CDR3 sequence is CASSSWGIRNTIYF. CDR3 DNA: TGTGCCAGCAGCAGCTGGGGGATTCGAAACACCATATATTTT.

This clone was counted between two and nine times. The chain recombines TRBV28 with TRBJ1-5; D perhaps matches TRBD1 (5 bases). Germline CDR1 MDHEN, CDR2 SYDVKM. This CDR3 region has 12 residues. The V end was cut by 11 bases, the J end by 3 bases, with 11 bases between. This CDR3 reads CAWGLVNQPQHF. In nucleotides, the CDR3 is TGTGCCTGGGGACTGGTCAATCAGCCCCAGCATTTT.

V is TRBV28 and J is TRBJ1-2; 9 nucleotides align to TRBD1. V was pared by 7 bases and J by 10 bases, with 10 bases of the junction left unmatched. This CDR3 is 13 amino acids long. Looked up from germline, CDR1 is MDHEN and CDR2 is SYDVKM. In nucleotides, the CDR3 is TGTGCCAGCAACCCGGGACAGGGCAGAATCTACACCTTC. It specifies CASNPGQGRIYTF.

The chain couples TRBV11-2 to TRBJ1-6; D unclear. The V end lost 5 bases, the J end lost 6 bases, and 11 bases lay between the germline ends. This CDR3 contains 14 residues. CDR1 SGHAT and CDR2 FQNNGV come from the germline V gene. In DNA, the CDR3 is TGTGCCAGCAGCGCTTTGGTCAGTAATTCACCCCTCCACTTT. It yields the protein CASSALVSNSPLHF.

This chain connects TRBV10-1 to TRBJ2-5; no clear D gene. The germline V gene has CDR1 WNHNN and CDR2 SYGVQD (reference sequence). This CDR3 comprises 14 residues. V was shortened by 0 bases and J by 5 bases, with 10 bases between the two germline ends. CDR3 sequence (DNA): TGCGCCAGCAGTGAGTCGGCAGGACGGGAGACCCAGTACTTC. It encodes CASSESAGRETQYF.

In DNA, the CDR3 is TGTGCCAGCAGCCCATATGGACAGGGAGGGGTCGGTCGGGCTGAAAAACTGTTTTTT. Translated, it gives CASSPYGQGGVGRAEKLFF. The V gene is TRBV7-2, the J gene TRBJ1-4; TRBD1 agrees at 8 bases. Germline V lookup: CDR1 SGHTA, CDR2 FQGNSA. Losses at the gene ends were 5 bases for V and 7 bases for J; bases not matched to a gene: 21. The CDR3 is 19 residues long.